This is a list of T cell receptor beta chains from one sample in a study of OX40 agonist ivuxolimab in advanced cancers. Sequencing used immunoSEQ multiplex PCR; TCRdb keeps in-frame clones, though not all of them. The sample lists tens of thousands of clones, roughly 87% seen once, with around 15% in the top ten. Sequencing was performed on CD4+ or CD8+ T cells sorted from blood, taken in a trial of the OX40 agonist ivuxolimab. The source of these receptors is an adult with an advanced solid tumor such as melanoma, head and neck, liver or kidney cancer. Each CDR3 is given with its conserved first and last residue. The D gene is left open where the match is weak. Clone size is stated in some rows and not others, as once, few, many or a class when expanded.

NA	NA	TRBJ2-1	TRBV13	TGTGCCAGCAGCTTAGCCCTAGGGAATGAGCAGTTCTTC	CASSLALGNEQFF
NA	TRBD1	TRBJ1-4	TRBV7-9	TGTGCCAGCAGCTTAGCAAGGGGACAGGGGATCGAAAAACTGTTTTTT	CASSLARGQGIEKLFF
NA	NA	TRBJ2-2	TRBV9	TGTGCCAGCAGCCCCCACTCAGGGAACACCGGGGAGCTGTTTTTT	CASSPHSGNTGELFF
NA	NA	TRBJ2-7	TRBV15	TGTGCCACCAGCAGAGATCAGGGAGGATACGAGCAGTACTTC	CATSRDQGGYEQYF
NA	TRBD2	TRBJ2-7	TRBV28	TGTGCCAGCAGTTTGGAGGGACTAGCAAATACCTACGAGCAGTACTTC	CASSLEGLANTYEQYF
NA	NA	TRBJ2-5	TRBV30	TGTGCCTCCGGGACTGTCGGAGAGACCCAGTACTTC	CASGTVGETQYF
few	NA	TRBJ1-2	TRBV10-3	TGTGCCATCAGTGAGTCGACTGCTAACTATGGCTACACCTTC	CAISESTANYGYTF
NA	NA	TRBJ2-7	TRBV6-5	TGTGCCAGCTCATCAACTCGAACAGCGGAGCAGTACTTC	CASSSTRTAEQYF
NA	NA	TRBJ2-7	TRBV18	TGTGCCAGCTCGTCATCATCCTACGAGCAGTACTTC	CASSSSSYEQYF
NA	NA	TRBJ1-5	TRBV4-1	TGCGCCAGCAGTCCACTGTGGGGGACCGTGAATCAGCCCCAGCATTTT	CASSPLWGTVNQPQHF
NA	NA	TRBJ2-1	TRBV5-1	TGCGCCAGCAGCTTGGACGGAATGTCCTACAATGAGCAGTTCTTC	CASSLDGMSYNEQFF
NA	NA	TRBJ1-1	TRBV27	TGTGCCACCCCGGGGAAGCAACAGGAGAACACTGAAGCTTTCTTT	CATPGKQQENTEAFF
NA	NA	TRBJ2-5	TRBV28	TGTGCCAGCAGTTGGTACAGGGTCCAAGAGACCCAGTACTTC	CASSWYRVQETQYF
NA	NA	TRBJ2-2	TRBV5-1	TGCGCCAGCAGCTACACCGGGACAATGGGAGGCGGGGAGCTGTTTTTT	CASSYTGTMGGGELFF
NA	NA	TRBJ2-1	TRBV9	TGTGCCAGCAGCAAGAGGGAGGCGCCGACGTCGGGACACAATGAGCAGTTCTTC	CASSKREAPTSGHNEQFF
NA	NA	TRBJ2-1	TRBV28	TGTGCCAGCAGTTTATCAGCGAATGAGCAGTTCTTC	CASSLSANEQFF
few	NA	TRBJ2-1	TRBV7-2	TGTGCCAGCAGCGCTGGACGGAGCAATGAGCAGTTCTTC	CASSAGRSNEQFF
NA	TRBD2	TRBJ2-4	TRBV7-6	TGTGCCAGCAGCTCATCAGAACCGGGACTAGCGGGAGTGGGGGCCAAAAACATTCAGTACTTC	CASSSSEPGLAGVGAKNIQYF
NA	TRBD1	TRBJ2-3	TRBV27	TGTGCCAGCAGAGGGACAGCCTACACAGATACGCAGTATTTT	CASRGTAYTDTQYF
NA	NA	TRBJ2-1	TRBV11-2	TGTGCCAGCAGCCTCCGTGTTGCTAGCGAAAACAATGAGCAGTTCTTC	CASSLRVASENNEQFF
NA	NA	TRBJ2-7	TRBV19	TGTGCCAGTAGTCCGCCCAGGGGGGGACCATACGAGGAGCAGTACTTC	CASSPPRGGPYEEQYF
NA	NA	TRBJ1-6	TRBV7-3	TGTGCCAGCAGCTTTAGTAGGGACTTGCCCCTCCACTTT	CASSFSRDLPLHF
NA	TRBD1	TRBJ2-7	TRBV5-1	TGCGCCAGCAGGAATTCCGGACAGGGCCACGAGCAGTACTTC	CASRNSGQGHEQYF